This T cell receptor (beta chain) comes out of a study of blood T cell repertoires in COVID-19. Turning to the study itself: Researchers got acute and convalescent COVID-19 samples from the United States, Italy and Spain. PBMCs, B-cell-depleted T cells, or T cells were the source of the cDNA or gDNA that made up the material.

In germline, CDR1 is MNHEY, CDR2 SVGAGI. The V and J ends lost 7 bases and 7 bases respectively, with 14 bases between them. The CDR3 totals 14 residues. The sample holds one count of this clone. Source study methods: Reference gene primer amplification gave nucleated cell count estimates. Assay used: immunoSEQ multiplex PCR; TCRdb lists only in-frame clones, some missing. The D gene and trimming were derived from the DNA, and the V and J assignments and clone size from that table. Of some 220,000 clones listed, about four fifths are singletons. This TCR came from a woman aged 60 to 75 with acute or convalescent COVID-19. V usage is TRBV6-5 and J usage is TRBJ1-6; D perhaps matches TRBD1 (6 bases). Sample: peripheral blood. For the CDR3, the DNA is TGTGCCAGCACTTCCACAGGGAGCAATTCACCCCTCCACTTT. The encoded protein is CASTSTGSNSPLHF.